A selection of T cell receptor beta chains follows, all from one sample in a study of T cells in Graves' hyperthyroidism and ophthalmopathy. TCRdb re-called the multiplex PCR reads through MiXCR, storing one row per CDR3 protein. Of about 610,000 distinct CDR3 sequences listed, about a sixth are singletons. The sequenced material came from blood. The receptors were sampled from a woman aged 40 to 49 with Graves' ophthalmopathy. Each CDR3 is given with its conserved first and last residue. Fields, in order: CDR3 protein, V gene.

CDR3aa: CAWSGGGNEQFF
v_gene: TRBV30

CDR3aa: CSALLNGEKLFF
v_gene: TRBV20-1

CDR3aa: CASSPFGASANTGELFF
v_gene: TRBV4-2

CDR3aa: CASNWAGTGDTDTQYF
v_gene: TRBV28

CDR3aa: CASSPGEYEQYF
v_gene: TRBV18

CDR3aa: CASSLAGLPTEAFF
v_gene: TRBV7-8

CDR3aa: CASSYSGSNTEAFF
v_gene: TRBV6-5

CDR3aa: CASRLGTGGFYGYTF
v_gene: TRBV27

CDR3aa: CASSTALNTEAFF
v_gene: TRBV12-3/TRBV12-4

CDR3aa: CASSHKGDGGSPLHF
v_gene: TRBV7-2

CDR3aa: CAWSPRQGIGEAFF
v_gene: TRBV30

CDR3aa: CASNDRIYGYTF
v_gene: TRBV28

CDR3aa: CASSQDVGAGAVYEQYF
v_gene: TRBV4-2

CDR3aa: CASSLVTGSSYNEQFF
v_gene: TRBV5-1

CDR3aa: CASSLDPTDTQYF
v_gene: TRBV5-1

CDR3aa: CASNSGAINTEAFF
v_gene: TRBV6-1

CDR3aa: CASSIGDYGLNEQFF
v_gene: TRBV19

CDR3aa: CATLRQERLYNEQFF
v_gene: TRBV11-2

CDR3aa: CASSASRTGEKLFF
v_gene: TRBV2

CDR3aa: CASSPPASGGAGEQFF
v_gene: TRBV18

CDR3aa: CASSFGTGGGRVTEAFF
v_gene: TRBV5-1

CDR3aa: CASSLLGGGAQAFF
v_gene: TRBV28

CDR3aa: CASSFYDRAMNTEAFF
v_gene: TRBV5-5

CDR3aa: CASSEGLAGAGEQFF
v_gene: TRBV2

CDR3aa: CASSLSLAGGPQDTQYF
v_gene: TRBV28

CDR3aa: CATGDRAVGPLHF
v_gene: TRBV15

CDR3aa: CSARPASGGADTQYF
v_gene: TRBV20-1

CDR3aa: CASSLLGTGHNEQFF
v_gene: TRBV7-3